This T cell receptor (beta chain) comes out of a study of shared clonotypes between healthy human individuals (dated by TCRdb to 2020 to 2022). Concerning the study at large: Two women and three men aged 18 to 49 years were included in the cohort. For each donor, CD4 naive and CD4 memory were each run on three plates, CD8 naive on two plates, and CD8 memory on one plate. The study deeply sequenced blood TCR repertoires of five healthy adults to estimate repertoire size and the extent of clonotype sharing between individuals. Different laboratories and diverse techniques were used to prepare libraries and sequence TCR repertoires, to increase sequencing depth and limit assay-specific biases. Per donor, leukapheresis produced somewhere between about 0.9 and 9.5 billion PBMCs. Beyond this particular receptor, the publication reports: Only blood was sampled, and tissue TCR repertoires likely differ from those in blood. Incomplete sequencing was indicated by rarefaction of sorted-subset datasets, despite the large sequencing depth. Pairwise subsampling indicated that sequencing depth was expected to affect the degree of clonotype sharing among donors. The genetic and exposure-history diversity represented was limited by the small number of donors. Across a handful of donors, around 5% of naive CD4, approximately 3.6% of naive CD8, 2.3% of memory CD4, and approximately 0.42% of memory CD8 clonotypes were shared. Clonotypes shared by all four sorted-subset donors showed higher generation probabilities than non-shared clonotypes. Larger estimated clonotype richness was generally found for naive subsets than for memory subsets.

Notes on this clone: Its antigen is unknown. Qualities for individual bases were not recorded, and no much larger clone is one base off.

CDR1 and CDR2 are drawn from the germline V gene: SGHAT, FQNNGV. The CDR3 starts with the cysteine, ends with the phenylalanine, and has 14 residues. Of the read, only the CDR3 DNA is kept; its 42 bases are in frame from base 1. Germline trimming: 8 bases from V, 5 bases from J; junction bases outside gene matches: 9. Donors were healthy HIV-negative adults with no recently reported acute infections or vaccinations. Every donor was a Caucasian adult living in Nashville, Tennessee, USA. CD4+ T cells were enriched by magnetic negative selection, after which naive cells were positively selected on CD45RA and the negative fraction was taken as the memory subset. After blood collection by leukapheresis, PBMCs were isolated using Ficoll-Histopaque density gradient centrifugation and then cryopreserved in the vapor phase of liquid nitrogen. Analytical flow cytometry was used to check the purity and quantity of every magnetically sorted T cell population. Each sorted fraction had its genomic DNA isolated and then quantified by UV absorbance on a Nanodrop 2000c.

Using the deep immunoSEQ assay, TCR CDR3 regions were amplified from genomic DNA by multiplex PCR. Extracted genomic DNA from each cell subset was spread evenly across all wells of several immunoSEQ 96-well plates, with each plate serving as a replicate. For sorted subsets, roughly 0.2 ug genomic DNA, equal to approximately 30,000 T cell genomes, was loaded into each replicate PCR. Purified libraries were quantified with a Qubit 3.0 fluorometer, sized on a Bioanalyzer 2100, and re-quantified with the KAPA Library Quantification kit. Every immunoSEQ 96-well plate was sequenced on a dedicated single-read 150-cycle Illumina NextSeq 550 flow cell. In the authors' own workflow: Because only junctional sequences without quality scores were contained in the immunoSEQ output, filtering matching that applied to full-length reads could not be performed. Sequences were annotated with PyIR, a Python wrapper for IgBLAST v1.9, using IMGT germline references to assign V/J genes and CDR3. Reads with weak V/J assignments (E-value above 1e-6), missing CDR3, stop codons, out-of-frame junctions, or ambiguous translated residues were removed. A V3J clonotype was defined by an identical inferred V gene, J gene, and CDR3 amino acid sequence. Percentage overlap between repertoires was computed as shared unique clonotypes divided by the size of the smaller repertoire. RTK rarefaction, the Chao1 estimator, and Recon v2.1 estimates of unobserved clonotypes were used to assess repertoire richness. Generation probabilities were computed with OLGA for all TCRbeta clonotypes obtained by the gDNA method from several donors. Not all clones reach the TCRdb copy of this immuneACCESS table, which keeps in-frame sequences only. Checked studies attribute under half of the gap to unresolved V genes and leave the rest unexplained. V and J calls plus clone size are reproduced from that table; the DNA served to infer D and trimming. This sample has more than 400,000 clones in its table, and less than 96% of those were observed once. The ten largest clones represent about 0.054% of the sample.

The sequence links TRBV11-2 to TRBJ2-5, with TRBD2 identical over 9 junction bases. The receptor was isolated from a woman aged 25 to 39 in good health. The specimen sequenced was naive CD4+ T cells sorted from blood. Interpreted using the paper, the cell subset or site label stands for: CD45RA+ positively selected. CDR3 protein: CASHPGLAFETQYF. The DNA is as follows: TGTGCCAGCCACCCGGGACTAGCTTTTGAGACCCAGTACTTC.